The T cell receptor (beta chain) under discussion was sequenced for a study of blood T cell repertoires in COVID-19. At the level of the study: Collection of acute and convalescent COVID-19 samples took place in the United States, Italy and Spain. PBMCs, B-cell-depleted T cells, or T cells provided the cDNA or gDNA that made up the material.

Original handling: By means of reference gene primer amplification, nucleated cell counts were estimated. Sequencing was performed with immunoSEQ multiplex PCR; in TCRdb, only in-frame clones are kept and a portion is missing. V, J and clone size reflect that table, while D and trimming were determined from the DNA. The sample shows 87,000 or so clones, around nine tenths of them seen only once. Germline V CDR1 and CDR2: SGHTA, FQGNSA. The CDR3 sequence is 13 residues long. Trimming removed 7 bases from V and 9 bases from J, with 19 bases in between. Material for sequencing was peripheral blood. The V call is TRBV7-2, the J call TRBJ2-7, with TRBD1 as a possible D gene (6 bases). The receptor was derived from a man between 40 and 49 years old with acute or convalescent COVID-19. The CDR3 sequence: CASNRDGPSWQYF. Here the CDR3 DNA reads TGTGCCAGCAACAGGGACGGACCCTCATGGCAGTACTTC.